This passage covers 27 T cell receptor beta chains from one sample sequenced in a study of cytomegalovirus exposure and HLA in healthy donors. Profiling relied on immunoSEQ multiplex PCR, and the TCRdb table lists in-frame clones only, not all of them. Of about 140,000 clones listed, approximately 80% are singletons. The sample consisted of PBMCs. The receptor set was obtained from a man aged 25-45 years in good health and CMV-seropositive.

The CDR3 loop reads CASKGYRGNGELFF. DNA for the CDR3: TGTGCCAGCAAAGGATATAGGGGTAACGGGGAGCTGTTTTTT. This chain links TRBV6-5 with TRBJ2-2, with D possibly being TRBD1 (5 bases). CDR1 MNHEY and CDR2 SVGAGI come from the germline V gene. CDR3 length equals 14 residues. V was trimmed by 7 bases and J by 7 bases, leaving 16 bases between them.

In this sample, this clone turned up a few times. The V and J genes are TRBV4-1 and TRBJ1-2; D is undetermined. V lost 4 bases, J lost 2 bases, and 11 bases lay in between. CDR3 length: 14 residues. Germline V gives CDR1 MGHRA, CDR2 YSYEKL. The CDR3 is CASSPGAGNYGYTF. The CDR3 coding sequence is TGCGCCAGCAGCCCCGGCGCGGGGAACTATGGCTACACCTTC.

The chain has TRBV5-1 and TRBJ1-2; 8 nucleotides line up with TRBD1. Trimming took 4 bases from V and 4 from J; bases not matched to a gene: 6. Germline V gene sequence: CDR1 SGHRS, CDR2 YFSETQ. The CDR3 spans 14 residues. The CDR3, as DNA: TGCGCCAGCAGCCCAGGGGGCGTTGGCTATGGCTACACCTTC. Its translation is CASSPGGVGYGYTF.

The CDR3: CASSMDRYNEQFF. CDR3 coding DNA: TGCGCCAGCAGCATGGACAGATACAATGAGCAGTTCTTC. The chain joins TRBV5-1 to TRBJ2-1, with a tentative D call TRBD1 (6 bases). This CDR3 is 13 amino acids long. The germline CDR1 and CDR2 sequences are SGHRS and YFSETQ. V was pared by 4 bases and J by 4 bases, with 9 bases between.

This sequence joins TRBV6-5 and TRBJ1-1, with 8 nucleotides matching TRBD1. There are 14 residues in the CDR3. V was pared by 6 bases and J by 4 bases, with 7 bases of the junction left unmatched. Germline V gene lookup returns CDR1 MNHEY and CDR2 SVGAGI. CDR3 amino acids: CASRVLQGGTEAFF. CDR3 DNA: TGTGCCAGCAGGGTCTTACAGGGGGGCACTGAAGCTTTCTTT.

The chain has TRBV27 and TRBJ1-2, with 8 bases fitting TRBD1. Per germline, CDR1 MNHEY and CDR2 SMNVEV (reference sequence). The CDR3 spans 13 residues. Germline trimming cut 3 bases from V and 3 bases from J; bases unmatched to any gene: 0. The CDR3 sequence is CASSLTGDYGYTF. As DNA, the CDR3 is TGTGCCAGCAGTTTGACAGGGGACTATGGCTACACCTTC.

The genes are TRBV7-9 and TRBJ1-1, with D perhaps TRBD1 (5 bases). This CDR3 comprises 12 residues. V lost 7 bases and J lost 6, with 12 bases in between. Germline CDR1 reads SEHNR; CDR2 reads FQNEAQ (reference sequence). As DNA, the CDR3 is TGTGCCAGCAATAGACAGTCCCCTGAAGCTTTCTTT. It codes for CASNRQSPEAFF.

CDR3 in DNA: TGTGCCAGCAGCCAAGGACAGGGGTATAGTTTAGCAACTAATGAAAAACTGTTTTTT. Its protein product is CASSQGQGYSLATNEKLFF. The V call is TRBV11-2, the J call TRBJ1-4; 9 positions match TRBD1. Germline lookup yields CDR1 SGHAT and CDR2 FQNNGV. V trimming: 5 bases; J trimming: 0 bases; junction bases outside the gene matches: 13. CDR3 size: 19 residues.

This clone was detected once. The chain couples TRBV4-2 to TRBJ2-2; TRBD2 might be the D (6 bases). CDR3 length equals 13 residues. In germline, CDR1 is LGHNA, CDR2 YNFKEQ. V was trimmed by 1 base and J by 8 bases, leaving 8 bases between them. The chain's CDR3 is CASSQGEAGELFF. CDR3 coding DNA: TGTGCCAGCAGCCAAGGGGAGGCGGGGGAGCTGTTTTTT.

V gene TRBV10-3 combines with J gene TRBJ2-7, with D possibly matching TRBD1 (6 bases). Germline CDR1 is ENHRY and CDR2 is SYGVKD. V lost 4 bases and J 3 bases, leaving 16 bases between the germline ends. This CDR3 has 15 amino acids. The CDR3 protein is CAISATGFGSYEQYF. The CDR3 bases are TGTGCCATCAGTGCCACAGGGTTTGGCAGCTACGAGCAGTACTTC.

The chain combines TRBV29-1 with TRBJ1-1; 8 bases align to TRBD1. Germline V gene sequence: CDR1 SQVTM, CDR2 ANQGSEA. The V gene end was trimmed by 7 bases and the J gene end by 7 bases; junction bases not matched to a gene: 11. There are 13 residues in the CDR3. In DNA form, the CDR3 reads TGCAGCGGGGAACAGGGGGGTAAGGATGAAGCTTTCTTT. Encoded protein: CSGEQGGKDEAFF.

This clone was seen only once. V is TRBV9 and J is TRBJ2-2; 8 nucleotides line up with TRBD2. V was pared by 2 bases and J by 4 bases, with 10 bases of the junction left unmatched. Germline V CDR1 and CDR2: SGDLS, YYNGEE. The CDR3 covers 17 residues. CDR3 sequence: CASSVKSGGRGTGELFF. The CDR3 nucleotides are TGTGCCAGCAGCGTGAAATCGGGAGGGCGGGGCACCGGGGAGCTGTTTTTT.

The rearrangement links TRBV2 to TRBJ1-1, with D unresolved. This CDR3 contains 14 residues. V dropped 6 bases and J dropped 4 bases, with 15 bases sitting between them. Per germline, CDR1 SNHLY and CDR2 FYNNEI. CDR3 region: CASRKEGSGTEAFF. The CDR3 region has the DNA TGTGCCAGCAGGAAGGAGGGCAGCGGCACTGAAGCTTTCTTT. The full variable domain, completed using reference TRBV2 and TRBJ1-1, is EPEVTQTPSHQVTQMGQEVILRCVPISNHLYFYWYRQILGQKVEFLVSFYNNEISEKSEIFDDQFSVERPDGSNFTLKIRSTKLEDSAMYFCASRKEGSGTEAFFGQGTRLTVV.

V usage is TRBV4-3 and J usage is TRBJ1-2; 10 bases map to TRBD1. CDR3 length: 16 amino acids. Germline V lookup: CDR1 LGHNA, CDR2 YSLEER. Germline trimming cut 3 bases from V and 4 bases from J; bases unmatched to any gene: 8. The CDR3 reads CASSQSPGQGFYGYTF. CDR3 DNA: TGCGCCAGCAGCCAGAGTCCGGGACAGGGGTTCTATGGCTACACCTTC.

J is TRBJ2-1 and V is TRBV29-1; 10 nucleotides align to TRBD2. V lost 2 bases to trimming and J lost 7 bases; unmatched junction nucleotides: 11. Germline V lookup: CDR1 SQVTM, CDR2 ANQGSEA. The CDR3 sequence is 16 residues long. CDR3: CSVEPNSGGAWNEQFF. DNA for the CDR3: TGCAGCGTTGAACCCAACAGCGGGGGGGCGTGGAATGAGCAGTTCTTC.

The chain uses TRBV11-2 and TRBJ2-2; D ambiguous. Germline CDR1 and CDR2: SGHAT and FQNNGV. V gave up 5 bases and J gave up 5 bases, with 9 bases separating them. The CDR3 covers 13 residues. CDR3 sequence (DNA): TGTGCCAGCAGCCCACAGCCTACCGGGGAGCTGTTTTTT. This sequence encodes CASSPQPTGELFF.

The chain links TRBV15 to TRBJ2-7; TRBD1 aligns across 9 bases. Germline V lookup: CDR1 LNHNV, CDR2 YYDKDF (reference sequence). The CDR3 spans 15 residues. Germline trimming cut 1 base from V and 9 bases from J; bases unmatched to any gene: 10. The CDR3 is CATSRAGTGLRVQYF. CDR3 sequence (DNA): TGTGCCACCAGCAGAGCCGGGACAGGGCTACGGGTGCAGTACTTC.

V gene TRBV6-1 combines with J gene TRBJ1-2; TRBD1 matches 8 bases. Germline CDR1 and CDR2: MNHNS and SASEGT. This CDR3 contains 13 residues. The V and J ends lost 6 bases and 12 bases, in that order; junction bases with no gene match: 12. The CDR3 loop reads CASRITGGEGNTF. CDR3 coding DNA: TGTGCCAGCAGAATTACAGGGGGGGAAGGGAACACCTTC.

The J gene is TRBJ2-2, the V gene TRBV7-4, with D tentatively TRBD1 (6 bases). V was shortened by 11 bases and J by 3 bases, with 13 bases between the two germline ends. This CDR3 has 13 residues. Germline CDR1 is SGHVT and CDR2 is SQSDAQ. Here the CDR3 reads CAPIHRDTGELFF. The CDR3, as DNA: TGTGCCCCCATTCACAGGGACACCGGGGAGCTGTTTTTT.

CDR3 DNA sequence: TGTGCCAGCAGCGGTGGGCCATACCTTAACAATGAGCAGTTCTTC. Protein product: CASSGGPYLNNEQFF. V is TRBV7-2 and J is TRBJ2-1, with D hard to call. Trimming took 5 bases from V and 5 from J, leaving 16 bases between them. Germline V CDR1 and CDR2: SGHTA, FQGNSA. The CDR3 consists of 15 residues.

The gene calls are TRBV7-2 and TRBJ1-2; TRBD1 matches at 7 bases. The junction had 5 bases not matched to a gene; V was cut back by 8 bases and J by 2 bases. The CDR3 covers 13 residues. The germline CDR1 and CDR2 sequences are SGHTA and FQGNSA. CDR3 loop: CASGPTGNYGYTF. The CDR3 nucleotides are TGTGCCAGCGGCCCGACAGGGAACTATGGCTACACCTTC. The whole variable domain, filled in from reference TRBV7-2 and TRBJ1-2, reads GAGVSQSPSNKVTEKGKDVELRCDPISGHTALYWYRQSLGQGLEFLIYFQGNSAPDKSGLPSDRFSAERTGGSVSTLTIQRTQQEDSAVYLCASGPTGNYGYTFGSGTRLTVV.

This chain joins TRBV5-1 and TRBJ2-5; 9 nucleotides line up with TRBD2. The CDR3 totals 17 residues. V gave up 5 bases and J gave up 1 base; unmatched junction bases: 12. CDR1 and CDR2 (germline): SGHRS, YFSETQ. This CDR3 reads CASSSAWTSAAQETQYF. CDR3 DNA: TGCGCCAGCAGTTCAGCGTGGACTAGCGCGGCCCAAGAGACCCAGTACTTC.

This sequence joins TRBV15 and TRBJ2-1; 9 nucleotides line up with TRBD2. Germline V gene lookup returns CDR1 LNHNV and CDR2 YYDKDF (reference sequence). J gave up 5 bases and V 2 bases, and 7 bases lay outside the gene matches. This CDR3 is built from 16 residues. The CDR3: CATSRHLAGTNNEQFF. The CDR3 DNA reads as TGTGCCACCAGCAGACATCTAGCGGGAACAAACAATGAGCAGTTCTTC. The variable domain in full, completed from reference TRBV15 and TRBJ2-1, reads DAMVIQNPRYQVTQFGKPVTLSCSQTLNHNVMYWYQQKSSQAPKLLFHYYDKDFNNEADTPDNFQSRRPNTSFCFLDIRSPGLGDTAMYLCATSRHLAGTNNEQFFGPGTRLTVL.

The chain combines TRBV4-2 with TRBJ2-1; 7 bases line up with TRBD1. Germline V CDR1 and CDR2: LGHNA, YNFKEQ. This CDR3 has 17 amino acids. V lost 3 bases and J lost 2; bases outside the gene matches: 10. The CDR3 DNA sequence: TGTGCCAGCAGCCAGAAGACAGGGTTTGGAACCTACAATGAGCAGTTCTTC. Translating it yields CASSQKTGFGTYNEQFF.

This chain uses TRBV5-1 with TRBJ2-3; the match to TRBD1 covers 11 bases. This CDR3 has 14 residues. Germline trimming cut 3 bases from V and 5 bases from J; bases unmatched to any gene: 2. Germline loops: CDR1 SGHRS, CDR2 YFSETQ. The CDR3 nucleotides are TGCGCCAGCAGCTCCGGGACAGGGGGAGATACGCAGTATTTT. Residues: CASSSGTGGDTQYF.

This clone was picked up one time. The V gene is TRBV6-1, the J gene TRBJ2-7; D is undetermined. The length of the CDR3 is 15 residues. Trimming stripped 4 bases from V and 0 bases from J, with 13 bases between. Germline CDR1 MNHNS, CDR2 SASEGT. The CDR3 region is CASSVVNSFSYEQYF. The CDR3 DNA reads as TGTGCCAGCAGTGTCGTAAACTCTTTCTCCTACGAGCAGTACTTC.

The chain employs TRBV25-1 and TRBJ1-1; D remains ambiguous. V shed 1 base and J shed 1 base, with 10 bases lying between them. CDR1 and CDR2 (germline): MGHDK, SYGVNS. This CDR3 has 15 residues. This CDR3 reads CASSESRSRNTEAFF. In DNA form, the CDR3 reads TGTGCCAGCAGTGAATCCCGGAGCCGGAACACTGAAGCTTTCTTT.